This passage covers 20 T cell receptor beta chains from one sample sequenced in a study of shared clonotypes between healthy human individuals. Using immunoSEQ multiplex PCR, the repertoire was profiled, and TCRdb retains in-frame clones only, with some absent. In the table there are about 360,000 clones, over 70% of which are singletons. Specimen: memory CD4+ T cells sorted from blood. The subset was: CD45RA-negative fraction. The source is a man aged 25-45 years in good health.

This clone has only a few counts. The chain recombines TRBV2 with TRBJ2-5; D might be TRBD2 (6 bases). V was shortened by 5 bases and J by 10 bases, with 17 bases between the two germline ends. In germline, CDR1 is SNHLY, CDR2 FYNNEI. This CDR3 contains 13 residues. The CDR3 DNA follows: TGTGCCAGCAGTTCTGACAGATGGGGGGACCAGTACTTC. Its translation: CASSSDRWGDQYF.

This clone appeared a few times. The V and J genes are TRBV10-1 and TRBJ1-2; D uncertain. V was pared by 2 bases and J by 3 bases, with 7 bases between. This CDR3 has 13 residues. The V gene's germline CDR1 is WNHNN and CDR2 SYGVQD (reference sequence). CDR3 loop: CASSEQRHYGYTF. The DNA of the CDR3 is TGCGCCAGCAGTGAGCAGAGACACTATGGCTACACCTTC.

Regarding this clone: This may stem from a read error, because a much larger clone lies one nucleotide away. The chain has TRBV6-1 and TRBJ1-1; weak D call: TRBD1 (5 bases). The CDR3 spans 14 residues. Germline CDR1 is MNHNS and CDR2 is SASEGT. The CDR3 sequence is CARSDVGGGTEAFF. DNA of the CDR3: TGTGCCCGCAGTGACGTGGGGGGGGGTACTGAAGCTTTCTTT.

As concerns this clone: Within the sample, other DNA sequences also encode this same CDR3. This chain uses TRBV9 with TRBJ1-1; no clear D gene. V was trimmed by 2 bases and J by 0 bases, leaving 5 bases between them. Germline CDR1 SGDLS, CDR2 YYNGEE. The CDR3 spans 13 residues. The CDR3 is CASSVRMNTEAFF. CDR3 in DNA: TGTGCCAGCAGCGTTAGGATGAACACTGAAGCTTTCTTT.

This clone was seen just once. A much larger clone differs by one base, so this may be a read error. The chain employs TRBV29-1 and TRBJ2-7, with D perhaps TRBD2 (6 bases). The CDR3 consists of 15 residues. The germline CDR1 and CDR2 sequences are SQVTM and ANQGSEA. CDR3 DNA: TGCAGCGTGAAGAAGGGACTTGATCTCTCCTACGAGCAGTGCTTC. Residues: CSVKKGLDLSYEQCF.

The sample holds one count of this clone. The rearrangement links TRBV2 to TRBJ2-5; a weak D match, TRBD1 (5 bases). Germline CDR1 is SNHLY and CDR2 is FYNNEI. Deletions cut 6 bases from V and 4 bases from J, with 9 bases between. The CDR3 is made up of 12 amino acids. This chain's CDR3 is CASSDSGETQYF. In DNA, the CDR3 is TGTGCCAGCAGCGACAGTGGAGAGACCCAGTACTTC.

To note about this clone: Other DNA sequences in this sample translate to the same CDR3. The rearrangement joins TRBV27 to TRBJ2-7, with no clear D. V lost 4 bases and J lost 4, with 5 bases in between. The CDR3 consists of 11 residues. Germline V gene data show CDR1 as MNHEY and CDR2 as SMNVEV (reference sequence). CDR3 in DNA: TGTGCCAGCAGTTCCTATTACGAGCAGTACTTC. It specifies CASSSYYEQYF.

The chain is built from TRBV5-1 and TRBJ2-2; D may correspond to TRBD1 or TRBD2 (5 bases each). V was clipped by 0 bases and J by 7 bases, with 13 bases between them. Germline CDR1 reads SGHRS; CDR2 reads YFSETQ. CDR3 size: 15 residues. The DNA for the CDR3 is TGCGCCAGCAGCTTGGGGGCCCTGGGGGTCGGGGAGCTGTTTTTT. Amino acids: CASSLGALGVGELFF.

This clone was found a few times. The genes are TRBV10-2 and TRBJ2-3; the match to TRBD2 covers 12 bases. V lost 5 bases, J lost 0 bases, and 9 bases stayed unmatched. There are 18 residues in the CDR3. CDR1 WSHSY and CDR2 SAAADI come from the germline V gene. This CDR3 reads CASSTAGTSGLSTDTQYF. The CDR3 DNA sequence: TGCGCCAGCAGTACGGCCGGGACTAGCGGGCTGAGCACAGATACGCAGTATTTT.

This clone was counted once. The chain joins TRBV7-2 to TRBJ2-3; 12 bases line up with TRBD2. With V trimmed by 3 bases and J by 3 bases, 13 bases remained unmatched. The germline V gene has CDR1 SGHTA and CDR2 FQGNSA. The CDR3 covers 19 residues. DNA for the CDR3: TGTGCCAGCAGCTTCTCGCTAGCGGGAGGGCCAGGGACGACAGATACGCAGTATTTT. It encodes CASSFSLAGGPGTTDTQYF.

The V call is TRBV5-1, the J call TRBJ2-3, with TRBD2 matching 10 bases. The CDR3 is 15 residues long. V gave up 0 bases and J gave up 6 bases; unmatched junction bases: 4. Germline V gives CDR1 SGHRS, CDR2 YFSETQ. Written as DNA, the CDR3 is TGCGCCAGCAGCTTGGTGGGACTAGCGTCGGATACGCAGTATTTT. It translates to CASSLVGLASDTQYF. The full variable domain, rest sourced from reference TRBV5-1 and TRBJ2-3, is KAGVTQTPRYLIKTRGQQVTLSCSPISGHRSVSWYQQTPGQGLQFLFEYFSETQRNKGNFPGRFSGRQFSNSRSEMNVSTLELGDSALYLCASSLVGLASDTQYFGPGTRLTVL.

This chain's CDR3 is CASSATRGSGANVLTF. The CDR3 nucleotides read TGTGCCAGCAGTGCGACCCGGGGATCTGGGGCCAACGTCCTGACTTTC. The V and J genes are TRBV25-1 and TRBJ2-6; possible D gene TRBD2, 5 bases. The V gene lost 4 bases and the J gene lost 1 base, with 11 bases spanning the gap. Germline CDR1 is MGHDK and CDR2 is SYGVNS. The CDR3 runs to 16 residues.

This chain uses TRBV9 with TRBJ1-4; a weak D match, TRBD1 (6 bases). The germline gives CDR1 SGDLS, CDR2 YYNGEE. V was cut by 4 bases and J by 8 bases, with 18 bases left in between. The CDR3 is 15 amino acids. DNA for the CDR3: TGTGCCAGCAGCACTACCGGGACACAATCAGAAAAACTGTTTTTT. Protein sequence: CASSTTGTQSEKLFF.

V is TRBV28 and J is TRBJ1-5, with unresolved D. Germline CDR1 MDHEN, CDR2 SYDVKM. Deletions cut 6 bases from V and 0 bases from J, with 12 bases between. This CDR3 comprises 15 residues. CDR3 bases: TGTGCCAGCAGACCGCTCCTGATTAGCAATCAGCCCCAGCATTTT. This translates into CASRPLLISNQPQHF.

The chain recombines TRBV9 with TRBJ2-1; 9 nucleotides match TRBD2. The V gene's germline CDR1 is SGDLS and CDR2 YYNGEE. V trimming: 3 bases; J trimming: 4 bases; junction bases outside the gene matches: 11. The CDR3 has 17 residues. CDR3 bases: TGTGCCAGCAGCGCATACCGAAATAGCGGGAGTTACAATGAGCAGTTCTTC. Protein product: CASSAYRNSGSYNEQFF.

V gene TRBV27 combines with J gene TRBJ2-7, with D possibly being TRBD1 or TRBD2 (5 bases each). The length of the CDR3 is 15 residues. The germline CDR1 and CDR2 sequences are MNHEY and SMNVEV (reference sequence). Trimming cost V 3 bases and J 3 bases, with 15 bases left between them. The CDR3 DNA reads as TGTGCCAGCAGTTTGGGTCGGCAGGGAGACTACGAGCAGTACTTC. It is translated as CASSLGRQGDYEQYF.

CDR3 sequence reads: CASSSQLGRGQETQYF. In DNA, the CDR3 is TGTGCCAGCAGCTCCCAGTTGGGCAGGGGGCAAGAGACCCAGTACTTC. The V and J genes are TRBV7-9 and TRBJ2-5; TRBD1 matches 7 bases. From germline, CDR1 is SEHNR and CDR2 FQNEAQ (reference sequence). This CDR3 is 16 amino acids long. V shed 4 bases and J 2 bases; nucleotides not matched to a gene: 10.

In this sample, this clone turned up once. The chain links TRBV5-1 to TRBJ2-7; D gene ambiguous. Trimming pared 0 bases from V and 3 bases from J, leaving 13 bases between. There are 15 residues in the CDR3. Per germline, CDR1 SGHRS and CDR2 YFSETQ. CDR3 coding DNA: TGCGCCAGCAGCTTGGTCGTTGGCGGTTACTACGAGCAGTACTTC. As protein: CASSLVVGGYYEQYF. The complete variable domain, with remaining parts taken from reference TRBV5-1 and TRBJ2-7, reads KAGVTQTPRYLIKTRGQQVTLSCSPISGHRSVSWYQQTPGQGLQFLFEYFSETQRNKGNFPGRFSGRQFSNSRSEMNVSTLELGDSALYLCASSLVVGGYYEQYFGPGTRLTVT.

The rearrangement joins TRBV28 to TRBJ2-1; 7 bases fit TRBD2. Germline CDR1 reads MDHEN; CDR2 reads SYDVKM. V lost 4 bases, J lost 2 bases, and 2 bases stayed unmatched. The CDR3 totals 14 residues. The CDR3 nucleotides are TGTGCCAGCAGTTGGGCGGGAGCCTACAATGAGCAGTTCTTC. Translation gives CASSWAGAYNEQFF.

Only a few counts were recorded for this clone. The CDR3 spells CSVAKDWDTDTQYF. The CDR3 coding sequence is TGCAGCGTTGCGAAGGATTGGGACACAGATACGCAGTATTTT. The rearrangement links TRBV29-1 to TRBJ2-3; D gene ambiguous. The V end was cut by 4 bases, the J end by 2 bases, with 13 bases between. Germline V gene data show CDR1 as SQVTM and CDR2 as ANQGSEA. This CDR3 has 14 amino acids.